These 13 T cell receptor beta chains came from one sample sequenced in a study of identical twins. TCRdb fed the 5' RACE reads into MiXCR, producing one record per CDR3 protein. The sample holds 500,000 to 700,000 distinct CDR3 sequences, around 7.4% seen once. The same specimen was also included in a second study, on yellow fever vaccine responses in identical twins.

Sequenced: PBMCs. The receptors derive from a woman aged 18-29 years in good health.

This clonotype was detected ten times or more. The CDR3 sequence is CASSYGQVASGNTIYF. The CDR3 DNA follows: TGTGCCAGCAGTTACGGTCAGGTCGCCTCTGGAAACACCATATATTTT. The chain carries TRBV6-5 and TRBJ1-3; D unresolved. CDR3 size: 16 residues. The ends were cut back, 2 bases at V and 0 bases at J, with 11 bases in the middle. Germline values: CDR1 MNHEY, CDR2 SVGAGI.

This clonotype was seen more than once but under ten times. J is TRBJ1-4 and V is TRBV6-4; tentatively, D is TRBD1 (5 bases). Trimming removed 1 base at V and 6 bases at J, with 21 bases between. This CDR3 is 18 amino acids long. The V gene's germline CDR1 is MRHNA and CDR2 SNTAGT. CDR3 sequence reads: CASSDFLEGPGLDEKLFF. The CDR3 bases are TGTGCCAGCAGTGACTTCTTGGAGGGCCCAGGGCTTGATGAAAAACTGTTTTTT.

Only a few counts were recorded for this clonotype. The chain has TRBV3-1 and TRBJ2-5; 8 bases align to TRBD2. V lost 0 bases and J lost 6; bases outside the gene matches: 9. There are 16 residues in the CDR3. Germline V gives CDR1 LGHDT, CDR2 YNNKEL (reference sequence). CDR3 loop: CASSQDSAGVAKTQYF. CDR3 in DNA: TGTGCCAGCAGCCAAGACTCAGCGGGGGTCGCGAAGACCCAGTACTTC.

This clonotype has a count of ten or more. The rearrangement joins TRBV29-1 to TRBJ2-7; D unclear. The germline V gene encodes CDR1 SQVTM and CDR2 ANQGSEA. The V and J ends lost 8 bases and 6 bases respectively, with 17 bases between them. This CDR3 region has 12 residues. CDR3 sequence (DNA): TGCAGCCATACGAACACCCTCGGCGAGCAGTACTTC. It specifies CSHTNTLGEQYF.

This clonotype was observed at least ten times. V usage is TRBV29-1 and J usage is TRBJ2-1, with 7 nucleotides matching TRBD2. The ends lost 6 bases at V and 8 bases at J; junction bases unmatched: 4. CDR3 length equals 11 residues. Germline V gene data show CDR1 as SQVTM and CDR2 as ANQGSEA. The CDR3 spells CSVAGIDEQFF. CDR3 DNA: TGCAGCGTAGCGGGGATTGATGAGCAGTTCTTC.

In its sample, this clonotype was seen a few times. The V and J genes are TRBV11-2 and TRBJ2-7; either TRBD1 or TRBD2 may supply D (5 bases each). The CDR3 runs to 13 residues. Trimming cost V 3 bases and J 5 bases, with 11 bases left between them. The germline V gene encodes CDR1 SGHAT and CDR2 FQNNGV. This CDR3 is CASSFGGTNEQYF. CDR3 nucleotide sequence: TGTGCCAGCAGCTTTGGGGGAACGAACGAGCAGTACTTC.

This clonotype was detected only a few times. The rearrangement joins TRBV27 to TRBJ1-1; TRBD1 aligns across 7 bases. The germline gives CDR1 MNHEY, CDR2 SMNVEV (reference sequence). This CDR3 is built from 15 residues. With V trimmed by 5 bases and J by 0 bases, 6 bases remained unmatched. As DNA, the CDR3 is TGTGCCAGCAGTGGAGGGACAGACATGAACACTGAAGCTTTCTTT. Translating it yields CASSGGTDMNTEAFF.

The CDR3 DNA is TGTGCCAGCAGTTTACGAAACACCAGCCAAGAGACCCAGTACTTC. It translates to CASSLRNTSQETQYF. The chain is built from TRBV28 and TRBJ2-5; D gene uncertain. This CDR3 has 15 residues. Trimming removed 2 bases from V and 1 base from J, with 11 bases in between. Germline lookup yields CDR1 MDHEN and CDR2 SYDVKM.

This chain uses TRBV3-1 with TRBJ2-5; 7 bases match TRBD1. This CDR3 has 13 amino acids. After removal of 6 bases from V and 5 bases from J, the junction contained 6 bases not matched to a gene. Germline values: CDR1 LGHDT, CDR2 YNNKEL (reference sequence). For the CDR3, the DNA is TGTGCCAGCAGACGCGACAGGGTGGAGACCCAGTACTTC. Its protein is CASRRDRVETQYF.

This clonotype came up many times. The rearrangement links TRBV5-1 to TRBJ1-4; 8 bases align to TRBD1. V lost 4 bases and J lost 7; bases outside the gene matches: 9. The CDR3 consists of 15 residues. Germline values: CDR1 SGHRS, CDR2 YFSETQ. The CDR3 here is CASSADRGEGEKLFF. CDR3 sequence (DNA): TGCGCCAGCAGCGCCGACAGGGGAGAAGGTGAAAAACTGTTTTTT.

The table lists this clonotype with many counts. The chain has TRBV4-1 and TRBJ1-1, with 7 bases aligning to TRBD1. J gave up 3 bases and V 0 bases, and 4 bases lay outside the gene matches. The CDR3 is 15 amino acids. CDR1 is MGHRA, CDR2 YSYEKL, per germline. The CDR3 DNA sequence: TGCGCCAGCAGCCAAGACACCAGGGGGTACACTGAAGCTTTCTTT. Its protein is CASSQDTRGYTEAFF.

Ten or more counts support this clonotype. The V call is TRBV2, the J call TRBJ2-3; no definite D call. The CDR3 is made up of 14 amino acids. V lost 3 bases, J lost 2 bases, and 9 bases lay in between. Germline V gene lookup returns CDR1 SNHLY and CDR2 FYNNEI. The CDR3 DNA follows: TGTGCCAGCAGTGACTCGGCCTCCACAGATACGCAGTATTTT. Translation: CASSDSASTDTQYF.

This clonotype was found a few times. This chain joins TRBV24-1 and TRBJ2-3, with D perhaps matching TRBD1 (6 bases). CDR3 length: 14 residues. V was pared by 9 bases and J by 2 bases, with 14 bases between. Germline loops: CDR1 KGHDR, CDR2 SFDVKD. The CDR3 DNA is TGTGCCACCCAGGGACAAAGTAACACAGATACGCAGTATTTT. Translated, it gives CATQGQSNTDTQYF.